The rows below give T cell receptor beta chains drawn from one sample of a study of Graves' ophthalmopathy and Graves' hyperthyroidism. A single record per CDR3 protein comes from TCRdb applying MiXCR to the multiplex PCR reads. The sample includes over 12,000 distinct CDR3 sequences, approximately 51% of them seen just once. Input material: peripheral blood. The receptors shown here come from a woman aged 25 to 39 with Graves' ophthalmopathy. Both conserved end residues are part of each CDR3. A D gene is named only where the DNA matches it firmly. Clone sizes are given selectively: once, few, many, or a class where the clone is expanded.

D gene	clone size	V gene	J gene	CDR3 DNA	CDR3 protein
-	-	TRBV19	TRBJ1-1	TGTGCCAGTACCGATATTCCGGGGGGCAGACAGAACACTGAAGCTTTCTTT	CASTDIPGGRQNTEAFF
-	-	TRBV2	TRBJ2-2	TGTGCCAGCAGGCCTCTAACCTTAAGAACCGGGGAGCTGTTTTTT	CASRPLTLRTGELFF
-	-	TRBV11-2	TRBJ2-7	TGTGCCAGCAGCTCGCGGGACGGAGACTACGAGCAGTACTTC	CASSSRDGDYEQYF
-	few	TRBV5-1	TRBJ1-5	TGCGCCAGCAGTATTGAGGGGGATCAGCCCCAGCATTTT	CASSIEGDQPQHF
-	-	TRBV7-2	TRBJ2-2	TGTGCCAGCAGCTTATCTAGGAACACCGGGGAGCTGTTTTTT	CASSLSRNTGELFF
-	-	TRBV12-3/TRBV12-4	TRBJ1-3	TGTGCCAGCAGTTTAGGCCCCGGCTCTGGAAACACCATATATTTT	CASSLGPGSGNTIYF
TRBD1	-	TRBV20-1	TRBJ2-7	TGCAGTGCGAGGACAGGGGTCTCCTACGAGCAGTACTTC	CSARTGVSYEQYF
-	many	TRBV29-1	TRBJ2-1	TGCAGCGTCCGGCCAGGTAGCAATGAGCAGTTCTTC	CSVRPGSNEQFF
-	few	TRBV7-4	TRBJ1-3	TGTGCCAGCAGGTCCGGGACGTACTATTTT	CASRSGTYYF
TRBD2	-	TRBV19	TRBJ2-2	TGTGCCACGGGGGGGGGTCTGTGGGAGCTGTTTTTT	CATGGGLWELFF
TRBD1	few	TRBV15	TRBJ1-4	TGTGCCACCAGCAGAGAAGGGGCAGGGGGAAGTGAAAAACTGTTTTTT	CATSREGAGGSEKLFF
-	-	TRBV4-2	TRBJ1-4	TGTGCCAGCAGCCAACAAGGAAGGGGAGAAAAACTATTTTTT	CASSQQGRGEKLFF
-	-	TRBV7-8	TRBJ1-1	TGTGCCAGCAGCTTAGGGCGGTCCTGGGGCTACACTGAAGCTTTCTTT	CASSLGRSWGYTEAFF
-	many	TRBV4-1	TRBJ1-5	TGCGCCAGCAGCCCACCGGGGGCCCAGCCCCAGCATTTT	CASSPPGAQPQHF
TRBD2	few	TRBV5-1	TRBJ2-1	TGCGCCAGCAGCTTGGATAGCGGGAGTATTGATGAGCAGTTCTTC	CASSLDSGSIDEQFF
-	-	TRBV7-9	TRBJ2-7	TGTGCCAGCAGCTCAGAAGGGGGCGGGAGGCGCTCCTACGAGCAGTACTTC	CASSSEGGGRRSYEQYF
-	-	TRBV9	TRBJ2-1	TGTGCCAGCAGCGTCCGGGACATTTCCTACAATGAGCAGTTCTTC	CASSVRDISYNEQFF
-	-	TRBV7-2	TRBJ1-1	TGTGCCAGCACCGGGGGTGGGGTGAACACTGAAGCTTTCTTT	CASTGGGVNTEAFF
TRBD2	-	TRBV2	TRBJ2-7	TGTGCCAGCAGTGACCCCTTTAGCGGGGCACTCTACGAGCAGTACTTC	CASSDPFSGALYEQYF
-	-	TRBV20-1	TRBJ2-3	TGCAGTGCTAGAGATACGAAGACTGATACGCAGTATTTT	CSARDTKTDTQYF
-	large	TRBV7-6	TRBJ2-5	TGTGCCAGCAGCTTAGAACAACAAGAGACCCAGTACTTC	CASSLEQQETQYF
-	many	TRBV12-5	TRBJ1-5	TGTGCTAGTGGTTTGGAAGCAAATCAGCCCCAGCATTTT	CASGLEANQPQHF
TRBD1	many	TRBV6-4	TRBJ1-2	TGTGCCAGCAGTGATTATTGGGACAGGGACGTCTATGGCTACACCTTC	CASSDYWDRDVYGYTF
-	-	TRBV19	TRBJ1-2	TGTGCCAGTACTCGAGGGGCCTTTGGATACCGCGGGGGCTACACCTTC	CASTRGAFGYRGGYTF
TRBD1	-	TRBV19	TRBJ2-1	TGTGCCAGTGGTAACTCGAAACAGGGGTCAGGCAATGAGCAGTTCTTC	CASGNSKQGSGNEQFF
-	few	TRBV11-2	TRBJ2-1	TGTGCCAGCAGCTCCCAGAATGAGCAGTTCTTC	CASSSQNEQFF
-	-	TRBV2	TRBJ2-7	TGTGCCAGCAGTGAGAGGGGTGCGAGGGTGCCCTACGAGCAGTACTTC	CASSERGARVPYEQYF
TRBD2	few	TRBV5-1	TRBJ2-1	TGCGCCAGCACCACTAGCGGCTCCTACAATGAGCAGTTCTTC	CASTTSGSYNEQFF
-	few	TRBV6-5	TRBJ2-2	TGTGCCAGCAGCCCAGGATGGAACACCGGGGAGCTGTTTTTT	CASSPGWNTGELFF
-	-	TRBV11-1	TRBJ2-2	TGTGCCAGCAGCTTAGGGGGAATATACACCGGGGAGCTGTTTTTT	CASSLGGIYTGELFF
-	once	TRBV3-1	TRBJ1-1	TGTGCCAGCACCACCACACATCCTAACACTGAAGCTTTCTTT	CASTTTHPNTEAFF
TRBD1	-	TRBV10-2	TRBJ1-5	TGCGCCAGCAGAGAAGACAGGGTCCAGCCCCAGCATTTT	CASREDRVQPQHF
TRBD2	-	TRBV7-2	TRBJ2-7	TGTGCCAGCAGCTTAGAGCTAGCGGGAGGGCCTCACGAGCAGTACTTC	CASSLELAGGPHEQYF
-	medium-sized	TRBV19	TRBJ1-2	TGTGCCAGTAGTACCGGACCAGCTAACTATGGCTACACCTTC	CASSTGPANYGYTF
-	few	TRBV9	TRBJ2-7	TGTGCCAGCAGCGTAGAGCCAGGGGACGAGCAGTACTTC	CASSVEPGDEQYF
-	-	TRBV5-1	TRBJ2-7	TGCGCCAGCAGCTTGTCCACCACCTACGAGCAGTACTTC	CASSLSTTYEQYF
TRBD2	medium-sized	TRBV20-1	TRBJ2-5	TGCAGTGCTAGTTTTGCTAGCGGAAACCAAGAGACCCAGTACTTC	CSASFASGNQETQYF
-	few	TRBV2	TRBJ1-5	TGTGCCACAGGGCTTCGGAGCAATCAGCCCCAGCATTTT	CATGLRSNQPQHF
-	-	TRBV7-2	TRBJ1-2	TGTGCCGGCAGTCCCCCCCCGACAAATCTGGGCTACACCTTC	CAGSPPPTNLGYTF
-	-	TRBV7-9	TRBJ2-1	TGTGCCAGCAGCCCGGCGAGGCGGGCATACAATGAGCAGTTCTTC	CASSPARRAYNEQFF
-	-	TRBV19	TRBJ2-3	TGTGCCAGTAGTCGTTCCGGGGGCGCGGAAGATACGCAGTATTTT	CASSRSGGAEDTQYF
-	many	TRBV20-1	TRBJ2-5	TGCAGTGCCCCATTCGATCGGGGAAAAGGAGAGACCCAGTACTTC	CSAPFDRGKGETQYF
-	few	TRBV11-3	TRBJ2-5	TGTGCCAGCAGCTTAGATCAATGTTGGGAGACGGAGACCCAGTACTTC	CASSLDQCWETETQYF